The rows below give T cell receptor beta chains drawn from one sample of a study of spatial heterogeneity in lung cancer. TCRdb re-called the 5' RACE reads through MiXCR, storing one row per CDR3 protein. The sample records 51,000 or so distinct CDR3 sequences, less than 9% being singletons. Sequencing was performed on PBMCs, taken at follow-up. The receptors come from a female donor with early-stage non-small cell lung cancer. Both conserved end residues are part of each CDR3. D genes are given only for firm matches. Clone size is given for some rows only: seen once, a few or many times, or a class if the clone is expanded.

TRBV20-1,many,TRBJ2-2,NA,TGCAGTGCCTCGGACGGGCCCGGGGAGCTGTTTTTT,CSASDGPGELFF
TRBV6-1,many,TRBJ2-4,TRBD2,TGTGCCAGCAGCAGCCTTAGCGGGGACGGAAACATTCAGTACTTC,CASSSLSGDGNIQYF
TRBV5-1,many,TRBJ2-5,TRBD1,TGCGCCAGCAGCTTGGACCCCGGGACAGGGGGCGAGGAGACCCAGTACTTC,CASSLDPGTGGEETQYF
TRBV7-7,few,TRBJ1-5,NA,TGTGCCAGCAGCTTAAGGTTTTTGGGCTCTCAGCCCCAGCATTTT,CASSLRFLGSQPQHF
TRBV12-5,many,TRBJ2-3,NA,TGTGCTAGTGGTTTGGTACAAGGCGGAGACACAGATACGCAGTATTTT,CASGLVQGGDTDTQYF
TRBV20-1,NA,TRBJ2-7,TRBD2,TGCAGTGCTCTTACTAGCGGGGGGGACTACGAGCAGTACTTC,CSALTSGGDYEQYF
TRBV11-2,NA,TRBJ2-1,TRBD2,TGTGCCAGCAGCTCCAAATCCCCCAGCGGGGGGGCGGTCAATGAGCAGTTCTTC,CASSSKSPSGGAVNEQFF
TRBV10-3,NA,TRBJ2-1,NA,TGTGCCATAGGACAGGAGGGATGGGGTTTATACAATGAGCAGTTCTTC,CAIGQEGWGLYNEQFF
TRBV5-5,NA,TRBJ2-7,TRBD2,TGTGCCAGCAGCTTGGAGCGGGGGGCGCATGAGCAGTACTTC,CASSLERGAHEQYF
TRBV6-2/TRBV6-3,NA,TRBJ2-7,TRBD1,TGTGCCAGCAGTTCACTTACGGACAGGGTAGAACCCGAGCAGTACTTC,CASSSLTDRVEPEQYF
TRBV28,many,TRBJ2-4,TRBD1,TGTGCCAGCACACCCCGGGACAGGGCACACCATGGCCAGTACTTC,CASTPRDRAHHGQYF
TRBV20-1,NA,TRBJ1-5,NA,TGCAGTGCGGTGCAGGGGAGCAATCAGCCCCAGCATTTT,CSAVQGSNQPQHF
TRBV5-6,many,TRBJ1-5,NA,TGTGCCAGCAGCCCCCCGGGGGGGGGGACCCAGCATTTT,CASSPPGGGTQHF
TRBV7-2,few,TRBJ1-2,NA,TGTGCCAGCAGCTCTCAGACAGCCTATGGCTACACCTTC,CASSSQTAYGYTF
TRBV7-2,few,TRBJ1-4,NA,TGTGCCAGCAGCTTCGGGGGTGATACTAATGAAAAACTGTTTTTT,CASSFGGDTNEKLFF
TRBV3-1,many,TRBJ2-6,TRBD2,TGTGCCAGCAGCCAAGGGATCGCAGCGGGGGCCCTGAGGGGGGCCAACGTCCTGACTTTC,CASSQGIAAGALRGANVLTF
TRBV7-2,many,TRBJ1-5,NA,TGTGCCAGCAGCTTAAGCGCCCAGATCAATCAGCCCCAGCATTTT,CASSLSAQINQPQHF
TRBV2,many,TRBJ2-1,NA,TGTGCCAGCAGGCCGGGACCAAACAATGAGCAGTTCTTC,CASRPGPNNEQFF
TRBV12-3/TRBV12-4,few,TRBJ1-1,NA,TGTGCCAGCAGTTTTCCAGGAAGGGGCACTGAAGCTTTCTTT,CASSFPGRGTEAFF
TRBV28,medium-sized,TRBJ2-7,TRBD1,TGTGCCAGCAGGGGACAGGAAATCTACGAGCAGTACTTC,CASRGQEIYEQYF
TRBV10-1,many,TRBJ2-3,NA,TGCGCCAGCAGTGCAATACTCACAGATACGCAGTATTTT,CASSAILTDTQYF
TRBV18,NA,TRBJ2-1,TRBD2,TGTGCCAGCTCACCCGGACTAGCGGGGGTGAATGAGCAGTTCTTC,CASSPGLAGVNEQFF
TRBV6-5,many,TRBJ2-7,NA,TGTGCCAGCAGCCTGACAGAGGAGGCGGGGGAGCAGTACTTC,CASSLTEEAGEQYF
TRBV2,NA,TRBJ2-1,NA,TGTGCCAGCAGTGCATGGGCGGGCCATGAGCAGTTCTTC,CASSAWAGHEQFF
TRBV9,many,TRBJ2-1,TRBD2,TGTGCCAGCAGCCCAACCTCTGTTCGACTAGCCAATGAGCAGTTCTTC,CASSPTSVRLANEQFF
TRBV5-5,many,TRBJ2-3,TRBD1,TGTGCCAGCAGCTCGGAAGACAGGGGCGTGGCAGATACGCAGTATTTT,CASSSEDRGVADTQYF
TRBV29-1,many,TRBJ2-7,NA,TGCAGCGTTGAAGACTCCTACGAGCAGTACTTC,CSVEDSYEQYF
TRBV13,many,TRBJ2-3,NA,TGTGCCAGCAGCCCCCCGGACACAGATACGCAGTATTTT,CASSPPDTDTQYF
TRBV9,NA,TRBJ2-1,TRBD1,TGTGCCAGCAGCGTAGGAGGGACAGGGTACTACAATGAGCAGTTCTTC,CASSVGGTGYYNEQFF
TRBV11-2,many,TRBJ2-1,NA,TGTGCCAGCAGCTTAACGACAGAGGGGTACAATGAGCAGTTCTTC,CASSLTTEGYNEQFF
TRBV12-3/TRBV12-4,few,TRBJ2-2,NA,TGTGCCAGCAGTTTTACCCGCGGCAGCCGACACACCGTGGAGCTGTTTTTT,CASSFTRGSRHTVELFF
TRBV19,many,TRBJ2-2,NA,TGTGCCAGTAGGCTCGTTGGAACCGGGGAGCTGTTTTTT,CASRLVGTGELFF
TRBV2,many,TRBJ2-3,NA,TGTGCCAGCACCACGGCAGATACGCAGTATTTT,CASTTADTQYF
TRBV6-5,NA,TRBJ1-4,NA,TGTGCCAGCAGTTACTCCGGGGGAATGGGTAATGAAAAACTGTTTTTT,CASSYSGGMGNEKLFF
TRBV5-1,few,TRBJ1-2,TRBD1,TGCGCCAGCAGCTCCGAACAGGGGGCCAAGTATGGCTACACCTTC,CASSSEQGAKYGYTF
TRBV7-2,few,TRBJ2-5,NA,TGTGCCAGCAGCGTCCGCAGGGCGGAGACCCAGTACTTC,CASSVRRAETQYF
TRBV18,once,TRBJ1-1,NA,TGTGCCAGCTCACAAGCCACGGGGGCTATGACCACTGAAGCTTTCTTT,CASSQATGAMTTEAFF
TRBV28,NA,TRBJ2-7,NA,TGTGCCAGCAGTTTAAATACCAGAGAGCAGTACTTC,CASSLNTREQYF
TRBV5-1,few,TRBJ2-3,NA,TGCGCCAGCAGCTTGGCCGAGCCCGTGACGGATACGCAGTATTTT,CASSLAEPVTDTQYF
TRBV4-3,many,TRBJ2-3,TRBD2,TGCGCCAGCAGCCAAGATGGGACTAGGGGGTCCGCAGATACGCAGTATTTT,CASSQDGTRGSADTQYF
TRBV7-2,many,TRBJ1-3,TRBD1,TGTGCCAGCAGCGTAAACAGGGGTTTCTCTGGAAACACCATATATTTT,CASSVNRGFSGNTIYF
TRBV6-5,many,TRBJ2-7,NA,TGTGCCAGCGAGCCGGCAACGGGCTACGAGCAGTACTTC,CASEPATGYEQYF
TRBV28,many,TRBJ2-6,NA,TGTGCCAGCAGTGGATCAACAGGGAGAGGGGCCAACGTCCTGACTTTC,CASSGSTGRGANVLTF
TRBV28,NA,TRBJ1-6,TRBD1,TGTGCCGGCAGCTTTGATCAACAGGGGAACTCACCCCTCCACTTT,CAGSFDQQGNSPLHF
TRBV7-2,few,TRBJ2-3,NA,TGTGCCAGCAGCTTAGATCTTAAGGATAGGCAGTATTTT,CASSLDLKDRQYF
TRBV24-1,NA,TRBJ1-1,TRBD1,TGTGCCTCAAAGGCCGCAGGGGGCGCTGAAACTGAAGCTTTCTTT,CASKAAGGAETEAFF
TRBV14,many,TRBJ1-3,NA,TGTGCCAGCAGCAACTCTGGAAACACCATATATTTT,CASSNSGNTIYF
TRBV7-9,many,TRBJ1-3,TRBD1,TGTGCCAGCAGCTCGGGCCTTCAGGGGGCGGCGGACACCATATATTTT,CASSSGLQGAADTIYF
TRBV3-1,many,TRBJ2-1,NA,TGTGCCAGCAGCAAGACAAACAATGAGCAGTTCTTC,CASSKTNNEQFF
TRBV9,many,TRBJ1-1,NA,TGTGCCAGCAGCGTAGGTGGCAGGGACACTGAAGCTTTCTTT,CASSVGGRDTEAFF
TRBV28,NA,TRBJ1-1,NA,TGTGCCAGCAGTTTAGAAGGGGGGGTGAGGAACACTGAAGCTTTCTTT,CASSLEGGVRNTEAFF
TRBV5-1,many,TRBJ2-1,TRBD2,TGCGCCAGCACTAGCGCTAGCGGGGGGCCTAATGAGCAGTTCTTC,CASTSASGGPNEQFF
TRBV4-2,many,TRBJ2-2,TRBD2,TGTGCCAGCAGCCAGGGACTAGCGGCTGTCTTGAACACCGGGGAGCTGTTTTTT,CASSQGLAAVLNTGELFF
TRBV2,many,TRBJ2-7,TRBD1,TGTGCCAGCAGTGAACAGGGGGAGTTCTACGAGCAGTACTTC,CASSEQGEFYEQYF
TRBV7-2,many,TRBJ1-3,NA,TGTGCCAGCAGCTTAGATTACGGTGGAAACACCATATATTTT,CASSLDYGGNTIYF